The 32 T cell receptor beta chains presented below share a single source sample, sequenced in a study of shared clonotypes between healthy human individuals. Generated by immunoSEQ multiplex PCR, the TCRdb table keeps only in-frame clones and is missing some. The table shows approximately 1,000,000 clones, with 70% to 80% occurring only once. The specimen sequenced was memory CD4+ T cells from PBMCs. Subset given: CD45RA-negative fraction. The receptors were gathered from a man aged 18 to 30 in good health. Some clones in this sample may be carry-over from other donors' samples.

This clone was detected once. DNA for the CDR3: TGTGCCAGCAGTGTAAAGGGACCTGGAAACACCATATATTTT. Amino acids: CASSVKGPGNTIYF. The chain employs TRBV25-1 and TRBJ1-3; a weak D match, TRBD1 (5 bases). The CDR3 is made up of 14 amino acids. V was pared by 4 bases and J by 2 bases, with 9 bases between. Looked up from germline, CDR1 is MGHDK and CDR2 is SYGVNS.

This clone was observed a handful of times. With a much larger clone just one base away, this may be a read error. The sample contains more than one DNA sequence encoding this CDR3. This chain joins TRBV27 and TRBJ2-1; D uncertain. The CDR3 is made up of 15 amino acids. V lost 2 bases and J lost 0, with 8 bases in between. Germline CDR1 MNHEY, CDR2 SMNVEV (reference sequence). The CDR3 DNA is TGTGCCAGCAGTTTAGCGGCGAGCTCCTACAATGAGCAGTTCTTC. This encodes CASSLAASSYNEQFF.

This clone was found a few times. The CDR3 loop is CASSLTVTEAFF. CDR3 DNA: TGTGCCAGCAGCCTAACCGTCACTGAAGCTTTCTTT. The chain combines TRBV7-9 with TRBJ1-1; D gene ambiguous. The CDR3 consists of 12 residues. Germline assignment: CDR1 SEHNR and CDR2 FQNEAQ (reference sequence). The ends were cut back, 5 bases at V and 4 bases at J, with 8 bases in the middle.

The V gene is TRBV2, the J gene TRBJ2-7, with D hard to call. Trimming shortened V by 2 bases and J by 4 bases, and 15 bases separated the two germline ends. Germline V gene sequence: CDR1 SNHLY, CDR2 FYNNEI. The CDR3 covers 15 residues. The CDR3 spells CASSERLPALYEQYF. CDR3 in DNA: TGTGCCAGCAGTGAAAGGCTTCCCGCGCTTTACGAGCAGTACTTC.

The chain combines TRBV5-6 with TRBJ2-7; 9 positions match TRBD1. The CDR3 length is 15 residues. The V gene end was trimmed by 4 bases and the J gene end by 4 bases; junction bases not matched to a gene: 9. CDR1 SGHDT and CDR2 YYEEEE come from the germline V gene. The CDR3 spells CASSRTDRGRYEQYF. The CDR3 region has the DNA TGTGCCAGCAGCCGAACGGACAGGGGACGTTACGAGCAGTACTTC.

The chain employs TRBV4-3 and TRBJ1-2, with TRBD1 matching 10 bases. CDR3 length: 15 residues. The ends lost 0 bases at V and 8 bases at J; junction bases unmatched: 6. The germline V gene encodes CDR1 LGHNA and CDR2 YSLEER. CDR3: CASSQEWGQGRGYTF. CDR3 DNA sequence: TGCGCCAGCAGCCAAGAATGGGGACAGGGGCGCGGCTACACCTTC.

The chain joins TRBV2 to TRBJ2-7; D uncertain. The CDR3 consists of 13 residues. Germline values: CDR1 SNHLY, CDR2 FYNNEI. The germline V and J ends were trimmed by 3 bases and 4 bases, with 10 bases remaining between them. The CDR3 region is CASSDGTHYEQYF. CDR3 sequence (DNA): TGTGCCAGCAGTGATGGTACACATTACGAGCAGTACTTC.

V usage is TRBV19 and J usage is TRBJ2-1, with TRBD1 identical over 11 bases. CDR1 is LNHDA and CDR2 is SQIVND in the germline V gene (reference sequence). The ends lost 5 bases at V and 9 bases at J; junction bases unmatched: 9. The CDR3 consists of 15 residues. In DNA, the CDR3 is TGTGCCAGTAGTCAAACGAGGACAGGGGGCACTGAGCAGTTCTTC. Its protein is CASSQTRTGGTEQFF.

The CDR3 region has the DNA TGTGCCGCGAAGGGGGCTCTGGGCTACACCTTC. This encodes CAAKGALGYTF. V usage is TRBV28 and J usage is TRBJ1-2, with 7 bases matching TRBD1. CDR1 MDHEN and CDR2 SYDVKM come from the germline V gene. Trimming at V came to 11 bases and at J to 8 bases, leaving 8 bases not matched to a gene. CDR3 length equals 11 residues.

The chain has TRBV28 and TRBJ2-7; 10 nucleotides align to TRBD1. Trimming cost V 5 bases and J 2 bases; bases outside gene matches: 15. This CDR3 is built from 18 residues. Germline values: CDR1 MDHEN, CDR2 SYDVKM. The CDR3 protein is CASSTPGTGALRTYEQYF. The CDR3 DNA sequence: TGTGCCAGCAGTACCCCCGGGACAGGGGCCCTGAGGACCTACGAGCAGTACTTC.

The genes are TRBV6-1 and TRBJ2-2; D is uncertain. V was cut by 1 base and J by 4 bases, with 10 bases left in between. The CDR3 has 15 amino acids. Germline V lookup: CDR1 MNHNS, CDR2 SASEGT. DNA for the CDR3: TGTGCCAGCAGTGAAGAACTCACGGGCACCGGGGAGCTGTTTTTT. Residues: CASSEELTGTGELFF.

This clone was picked up one time. The chain has TRBV6-1 and TRBJ2-1; a possible D gene is TRBD1 (5 bases). The germline CDR1 and CDR2 sequences are MNHNS and SASEGT. CDR3 length equals 14 residues. With 6 bases removed from V and 6 bases from J, the gap between germline ends came to 15 bases. CDR3 sequence reads: CASRPQVVGNEQFF. The DNA for the CDR3 is TGTGCCAGCAGGCCACAGGTTGTAGGCAATGAGCAGTTCTTC.

The V gene is TRBV2, the J gene TRBJ1-2; TRBD1 matches at 7 bases. V gave up 2 bases and J gave up 5 bases; unmatched junction bases: 5. In germline, CDR1 is SNHLY, CDR2 FYNNEI. The CDR3 has 14 residues. As DNA, the CDR3 is TGTGCCAGCAGTGAATTGACAGGGAGATATGGCTACACCTTC. It encodes CASSELTGRYGYTF.

The chain links TRBV7-6 to TRBJ2-5; D may correspond to TRBD1 or TRBD2 (6 bases each). Trimming pared 0 bases from V and 6 bases from J, leaving 11 bases between. CDR3 length equals 14 residues. CDR1 and CDR2 from the germline V gene are SGHVS and FNYEAQ. CDR3 sequence: CASSLAYGGQTQYF. The DNA for the CDR3 is TGTGCCAGCAGCTTAGCATACGGGGGCCAGACCCAGTACTTC. Based on the CDR3 plus reference TRBV7-6 and TRBJ2-5, the full variable domain is GAGVSQSPRYKVTKRGQDVALRCDPISGHVSLYWYRQALGQGPEFLTYFNYEAQQDKSGLPNDRFSAERPEGSISTLTIQRTEQRDSAMYRCASSLAYGGQTQYFGPGTRLLVL.

The chain couples TRBV28 to TRBJ1-5; D unresolved. V was trimmed by 3 bases and J by 3 bases, leaving 9 bases between them. The CDR3 is 14 residues long. Per germline, CDR1 MDHEN and CDR2 SYDVKM. CDR3 sequence reads: CASSLVQINQPQHF. The CDR3 nucleotides read TGTGCCAGCAGTTTGGTACAGATCAATCAGCCCCAGCATTTT.

As for this clone: Other DNA sequences in the same sample also yield this CDR3. The V call is TRBV5-4, the J call TRBJ2-5, with D unclear. V was cut by 1 base and J by 3 bases, with 7 bases left in between. The germline CDR1 and CDR2 sequences are SGHNT and YYREEE (reference sequence). This CDR3 region has 13 residues. CDR3 sequence reads: CASSLRAEETQYF. CDR3 bases: TGTGCCAGCAGCTTGCGGGCAGAAGAGACCCAGTACTTC.

This chain links TRBV9 with TRBJ2-3; D is undetermined. The CDR3 sequence is 13 residues long. The V end lost 2 bases, the J end lost 4 bases, and 8 bases lay between the germline ends. Germline V gives CDR1 SGDLS, CDR2 YYNGEE. The CDR3 here is CASSVTDSDTQYF. CDR3 in DNA: TGTGCCAGCAGCGTTACAGACTCAGATACGCAGTATTTT. The full variable domain, in which reference TRBV9 and TRBJ2-3 provide the parts outside the CDR3, is DSGVTQTPKHLITATGQRVTLRCSPRSGDLSVYWYQQSLDQGLQFLIQYYNGEERAKGNILERFSAQQFPDLHSELNLSSLELGDSALYFCASSVTDSDTQYFGPGTRLTVL.

V usage is TRBV6-6 and J usage is TRBJ2-7, with TRBD2 identical over 9 bases. Trimming cost V 6 bases and J 7 bases; bases outside gene matches: 10. CDR1 and CDR2 from the germline V gene are MNHNY and SVGAGI (reference sequence). This CDR3 is built from 14 residues. DNA of the CDR3: TGTGCCAGCAGCCCAGGCGGGAGGGCTCGAGAGCAGTACTTC. Protein product: CASSPGGRAREQYF.

This chain uses TRBV5-1 with TRBJ1-5; perhaps TRBD1 as D (5 bases). This CDR3 has 14 residues. Trimming left V 0 bases short and J 6 bases short, with 10 bases between. Per germline, CDR1 SGHRS and CDR2 YFSETQ. CDR3 sequence (DNA): TGCGCCAGCAGCTTGGGGGGGTATGGTCAGCCCCAGCATTTT. Protein: CASSLGGYGQPQHF.

This chain uses TRBV27 with TRBJ1-2, with 10 bases matching TRBD1. CDR3 size: 16 residues. J lost 1 base, V lost 3 bases, and 5 bases had no gene match. Germline-derived CDR1 and CDR2 are MNHEY and SMNVEV (reference sequence). The CDR3 DNA sequence: TGTGCCAGCAGTTTGTCGGGACAGGGGATTAACTATGGCTACACCTTC. It translates to CASSLSGQGINYGYTF.

The chain has TRBV18 and TRBJ1-1; the D is unclear. With 3 bases removed from V and 3 bases from J, the gap between germline ends came to 11 bases. Germline-derived CDR1 and CDR2 are KGHSH and LQKENI. The CDR3 loop spans 14 amino acids. CDR3 protein: CASSPAKGYTEAFF. The CDR3 bases are TGTGCCAGCTCACCCGCAAAGGGTTACACTGAAGCTTTCTTT. The full variable domain, its missing parts supplied by reference TRBV18 and TRBJ1-1, is NAGVMQNPRHLVRRRGQEARLRCSPMKGHSHVYWYRQLPEEGLKFMVYLQKENIIDESGMPKERFSAEFPKEGPSILRIQQVVRGDSAAYFCASSPAKGYTEAFFGQGTRLTVV.

This chain links TRBV6-5 with TRBJ2-2, with a weak D call TRBD1 (5 bases). Deletions cut 8 bases from V and 3 bases from J, with 16 bases between. CDR3 length equals 15 residues. Germline V lookup: CDR1 MNHEY, CDR2 SVGAGI. In nucleotides, the CDR3 is TGTGCCAGCCTACTCAGGCAGGGATACACCGGGGAGCTGTTTTTT. This gives the protein CASLLRQGYTGELFF.

This chain uses TRBV5-1 with TRBJ1-6; D not certain. V lost 0 bases and J 9 bases, leaving 10 bases between the germline ends. The V gene's germline CDR1 is SGHRS and CDR2 YFSETQ. This CDR3 spans 14 amino acids. The CDR3 spells CASSLDPGASPLHF. CDR3 DNA: TGCGCCAGCAGCTTGGATCCGGGAGCTTCACCCCTCCACTTT.

This clone is a singleton in its sample. The V call is TRBV6-5, the J call TRBJ2-1; 7 bases are a match to TRBD2. Per germline, CDR1 MNHEY and CDR2 SVGAGI. The CDR3 length is 15 residues. With V trimmed by 9 bases and J by 9 bases, 17 bases remained unmatched. CDR3 in amino acids: CARTRGEGRYSEQFF. Here the CDR3 DNA reads TGTGCCAGAACTCGGGGGGAGGGGAGGTATAGTGAGCAGTTCTTC.

This chain connects TRBV5-8 to TRBJ1-2; D is uncertain. CDR3 length equals 15 residues. The V and J ends lost 4 bases and 1 base respectively, with 14 bases between them. Germline values: CDR1 SGHTS, CDR2 YDEGEE. The CDR3 sequence is CASSVPSWDNYGYTF. CDR3 sequence (DNA): TGTGCCAGCAGCGTCCCGAGTTGGGATAACTATGGCTACACCTTC.

The chain links TRBV7-9 to TRBJ2-7; D might be TRBD2 (6 bases). CDR1 SEHNR and CDR2 FQNEAQ come from the germline V gene (reference sequence). Trimming took 5 bases from V and 6 from J, leaving 23 bases between them. The CDR3 covers 16 residues. The CDR3 DNA reads as TGTGCCAGCAGCACGCGGGACGGCCGGTTTTTTCGCGAGCAGTACTTC. It codes for CASSTRDGRFFREQYF.

The chain links TRBV5-4 to TRBJ2-7; 9 nucleotides agree with TRBD1. The CDR3 runs 15 residues. Trimming at V came to 4 bases and at J to 5 bases, leaving 10 bases not matched to a gene. Germline CDR1 and CDR2: SGHNT and YYREEE (reference sequence). The CDR3 DNA reads TGTGCCAGCAGCGCACCGACAGGGGGGGACCACGAGCAGTACTTC. Encoded protein: CASSAPTGGDHEQYF.

The chain combines TRBV4-3 with TRBJ2-7, with TRBD2 identical over 15 bases. The CDR3 spans 17 residues. The J segment lost 2 bases and the V segment lost 4 bases, leaving 6 bases of the junction unmatched. Germline V gives CDR1 LGHNA, CDR2 YSLEER. In DNA, the CDR3 is TGCGCCAGCAGCCGAGGACTAGCGGGAGGGTTAGCCTACGAGCAGTACTTC. This encodes CASSRGLAGGLAYEQYF.

The genes are TRBV7-9 and TRBJ1-3; perhaps TRBD1 as D (6 bases). V was cut by 5 bases and J by 0 bases, with 14 bases left in between. Germline loops: CDR1 SEHNR, CDR2 FQNEAQ (reference sequence). The CDR3 has 16 amino acids. The DNA of the CDR3 is TGTGCCAGCAGCACCAATACAGGGAACTCTGGAAACACCATATATTTT. Amino acid sequence: CASSTNTGNSGNTIYF. The whole variable domain, remainder taken from reference TRBV7-9 and TRBJ1-3, is DTGVSQNPRHKITKRGQNVTFRCDPISEHNRLYWYRQTLGQGPEFLTYFQNEAQLEKSRLLSDRFSAERPKGSFSTLEIQRTEQGDSAMYLCASSTNTGNSGNTIYFGEGSWLTVV.

CDR3 residues: CASSLTEKLFF. In DNA, the CDR3 is TGTGCCAGCAGTTTAACGGAAAAACTGTTTTTT. The J gene is TRBJ1-4, the V gene TRBV28, with no clear D. V was pared by 2 bases and J by 8 bases, with 3 bases between. CDR3 length: 11 amino acids. Germline V gene sequence: CDR1 MDHEN, CDR2 SYDVKM.

J is TRBJ2-1 and V is TRBV11-2; a possible D gene is TRBD2 (6 bases). Deletions cut 1 base from V and 4 bases from J, with 17 bases between. CDR1 and CDR2 (germline): SGHAT, FQNNGV. The CDR3 spans 17 residues. The CDR3 region has the DNA TGTGCCAGCAGCTTAGGAGTTAGCGGACGTTCATACAATGAGCAGTTCTTC. Amino acid sequence: CASSLGVSGRSYNEQFF.

The V call is TRBV5-1, the J call TRBJ2-1; the D gene is possibly TRBD2 (6 bases). Germline V gene data show CDR1 as SGHRS and CDR2 as YFSETQ. The CDR3 spans 16 residues. V was shortened by 0 bases and J by 1 base, with 11 bases between the two germline ends. CDR3: CASSLVSGVSYNEQFF. In nucleotides, the CDR3 is TGCGCCAGCAGCTTGGTTTCGGGGGTTTCCTACAATGAGCAGTTCTTC.